Each of the 29 T cell receptor beta chains below was sequenced from the same sample in a study of low-dose radiotherapy and immunotherapy resistance in tumors (dated by TCRdb to between 2022 and 2023). The sequencer listed for this sample is Illumina HiSeq 2500. Superscript III and a set of TRAV- and TRBV-specific primers were used to synthesize first-strand cDNA, so that both TCRalpha and TCRbeta chains were covered. TCRs were amplified with Phusion for 15 to 25 PCR cycles using a constant-region primer together with the adapter attached to the V primers. Through fastp at Q25 and MiXCR, TCRdb rebuilt clones from the public reads, retaining in-frame beta chains. When rows share a CDR3 protein, they turn into one entry using the most common DNA and genes. The sample yields tens of thousands of distinct CDR3 sequences; over 15% were counted once. The top ten clonotypes cover roughly 1.4% of the sample.

Explained via the paper, the time point label denotes: after trial treatment. The intended sense of this specimen's treatment or condition label: LDRT plus nivolumab, ipilimumab, low-dose cyclophosphamide and aspirin (RACIN trial). Material: PBMCs, obtained after low-dose radiotherapy plus immunotherapy. These receptors were obtained from a male donor with prostate cancer.

Ten or more counts support this clonotype. The J gene is TRBJ1-1, the V gene TRBV7-6; 8 bases align to TRBD1. Germline lookup yields CDR1 SGHVS and CDR2 FNYEAQ. The CDR3 is 12 residues long. With 5 bases clipped from V and 7 bases from J, the junction kept 3 bases outside the gene matches. The CDR3 spells CASSLDRGEAFF. CDR3 nucleotide sequence: TGTGCCAGCAGCCTCGACAGGGGTGAAGCTTTCTTT.

In its sample, this clonotype was seen many times. The rearrangement uses TRBV2 and TRBJ2-3; 9 nucleotides agree with TRBD2. V lost 8 bases to trimming and J lost 4 bases; unmatched junction nucleotides: 7. The CDR3 is 14 residues long. Germline V CDR1 and CDR2: SNHLY, FYNNEI. The CDR3 spells CASRSREGSDTQYF. In DNA form, the CDR3 reads TGTGCCAGCCGGTCGCGGGAGGGTTCAGATACGCAGTATTTT.

This clonotype has at least ten counts. This chain links TRBV9 with TRBJ1-1; a possible D gene is TRBD1 (5 bases). The V end was cut by 0 bases, the J end by 3 bases, with 12 bases between. The CDR3 consists of 15 residues. Germline V gene lookup returns CDR1 SGDLS and CDR2 YYNGEE. This CDR3 reads CASSVGRSGDTEAFF. The CDR3 nucleotides are TGTGCCAGCAGCGTAGGCAGGTCGGGGGACACTGAAGCTTTCTTT.

About this clonotype itself: One end of the junction is discordant with germline, which a read error may explain. The chain recombines TRBV28 with TRBJ1-1, with D maybe TRBD1 (5 bases). The germline gives CDR1 MDHEN, CDR2 SYDVKM. The CDR3 is 13 amino acids. The CDR3 reads CASMGRGNAEAFF. Written as DNA, the CDR3 is TGTGCCAGCATGGGCCGGGGGAACGCTGAAGCTTTCTTT.

The table lists this clonotype with many counts. The chain links TRBV28 to TRBJ2-7, with a weak D call TRBD2 (6 bases). Trimming shortened V by 5 bases and J by 7 bases, and 21 bases separated the two germline ends. The CDR3 runs 15 residues. Germline V gene sequence: CDR1 MDHEN, CDR2 SYDVKM. The CDR3, as DNA: TGTGCCAGCAGTGGTCTGGACTACTCGTCGAAAGAGCAGTACTTC. Its protein product is CASSGLDYSSKEQYF.

There are a few counts of this clonotype. The rearrangement uses TRBV4-1 and TRBJ2-4, with a weak D call TRBD2 (5 bases). The CDR3 spans 15 residues. Germline V gives CDR1 MGHRA, CDR2 YSYEKL. V shed 3 bases and J shed 6 bases, with 15 bases lying between them. The CDR3 here is CASSHLRGGGNIQYF. The CDR3 coding sequence is TGCGCCAGCAGCCATCTCCGTGGAGGCGGAAACATTCAGTACTTC.

This clonotype was seen ten or more times. Here the CDR3 reads CASSLRVVAGGFNEQFF. The CDR3 nucleotides are TGTGCCAGCAGCTTACGAGTAGTTGCGGGAGGATTCAATGAGCAGTTCTTC. The genes are TRBV7-2 and TRBJ2-1; 8 nucleotides line up with TRBD2. CDR1 is SGHTA and CDR2 is FQGNSA in the germline V gene. Losses at the gene ends were 2 bases for V and 6 bases for J; bases not matched to a gene: 12. This CDR3 comprises 17 residues.

This clonotype was recorded many times. Here the CDR3 reads CASINGGTKGNTIYF. In DNA, the CDR3 is TGTGCCAGCATCAACGGGGGCACGAAAGGAAACACCATATATTTT. This rearrangement joins TRBV12-3 or TRBV12-4 to TRBJ1-3; tentatively, D is TRBD1 (6 bases). V lost 7 bases, J lost 4 bases, and 17 bases lay in between. The CDR3 totals 15 residues.

This clonotype was recorded at least ten times. The J gene is TRBJ2-7, the V gene TRBV18, with D tentatively TRBD2 (6 bases). V was cut by 3 bases and J by 4 bases, with 19 bases left in between. Germline CDR1 reads KGHSH; CDR2 reads LQKENI. This CDR3 region has 16 residues. The DNA of the CDR3 is TGTGCCAGCTCACCGGGACCGGGACTCGGAGGTTACGAGCAGTACTTC. It translates to CASSPGPGLGGYEQYF.

This clonotype was counted many times. The J gene is TRBJ2-2, the V gene TRBV6-2 or TRBV6-3, with TRBD2 matching 10 bases. Trimming at V came to 2 bases and at J to 7 bases, leaving 4 bases not matched to a gene. CDR1 is MNHEY, CDR2 SVGEGT, per germline. This CDR3 contains 15 residues. For the CDR3, the DNA is TGTGCCAGCAGTTACCCACTAGCGGGATTCGGGGAGCTGTTTTTT. Amino acid sequence: CASSYPLAGFGELFF.

Comments on this clonotype: A far larger clone is one nucleotide away, so this likely arose from a read error. J is TRBJ2-7 and V is TRBV6-5, with D perhaps TRBD1 or TRBD2 (5 bases each). Germline CDR1 MNHEY, CDR2 SVGAGI. The CDR3 runs 14 residues. V shed 6 bases and J shed 7 bases, with 19 bases lying between them. The CDR3 sequence: CASSGTGYYNEQYF. The CDR3 region has the DNA TGTGCCAGCAGCGGGACGGGATACTACAATGAGCAGTACTTC.

This clonotype was seen repeatedly, ten times or more. CDR3: CASRRTGPSAGELFF. CDR3 coding DNA: TGTGCCAGTAGGAGGACAGGACCCTCCGCAGGGGAGCTGTTTTTT. The chain couples TRBV19 to TRBJ2-2, with 7 bases identical to TRBD1. Germline lookup yields CDR1 LNHDA and CDR2 SQIVND (reference sequence). This CDR3 comprises 15 residues. The J segment lost 8 bases and the V segment lost 6 bases, leaving 12 bases of the junction unmatched.

This clonotype was recorded many times. This rearrangement joins TRBV7-3 to TRBJ2-1; no firm D call. V was shortened by 2 bases and J by 7 bases, with 12 bases between the two germline ends. The CDR3 loop spans 14 amino acids. Germline values: CDR1 SGHTA, CDR2 FQGTGA. The CDR3 protein is CASSLGPGLNEQFF. CDR3 DNA sequence: TGTGCCAGCAGCTTAGGACCGGGTTTGAATGAGCAGTTCTTC.

This clonotype was seen at least ten times. The genes are TRBV19 and TRBJ1-5, with a possible D match to TRBD1 (6 bases). This CDR3 has 13 amino acids. Germline CDR1 reads LNHDA; CDR2 reads SQIVND (reference sequence). V was cut by 5 bases and J by 2 bases, with 7 bases left in between. This chain's CDR3 is CASSWTGNQPQHF. Here the CDR3 DNA reads TGTGCCAGTAGTTGGACAGGCAATCAGCCCCAGCATTTT. Full variable domain (missing parts from reference TRBV19 and TRBJ1-5): DGGITQSPKYLFRKEGQNVTLSCEQNLNHDAMYWYRQDPGQGLRLIYYSQIVNDFQKGDIAEGYSVSREKKESFPLTVTSAQKNPTAFYLCASSWTGNQPQHFGDGTRLSIL.

This clonotype is categorized as medium-sized. The rearrangement uses TRBV28 and TRBJ2-2; TRBD2 is a possible D gene (5 bases). Trimming stripped 2 bases from V and 4 bases from J, with 11 bases between. CDR3 size: 15 residues. In germline, CDR1 is MDHEN, CDR2 SYDVKM. The CDR3: CASSLNFRGTGELFF. The DNA for the CDR3 is TGTGCCAGCAGTTTAAACTTCCGGGGCACCGGGGAGCTGTTTTTT.

About this clonotype itself: This likely came from a read error, as a far larger clone is one base away. The rearrangement uses TRBV27 and TRBJ2-1; D unclear. Per the germline V gene, CDR1 is MNHEY and CDR2 is SMNVEV (reference sequence). The CDR3 is 13 residues long. Trimming took off 7 bases at V and 10 bases at J, with 17 bases between the two ends. As DNA, the CDR3 is TGTGCCAGCATCCGCGGACGCGTGGGCGAGCAGTTCTTC. It encodes CASIRGRVGEQFF.

V usage is TRBV28 and J usage is TRBJ2-1; TRBD1 matches 10 bases. Per germline, CDR1 MDHEN and CDR2 SYDVKM. CDR3 length equals 15 residues. The trim removed 4 bases at V and 3 bases at J, leaving 3 bases unmatched. CDR3 in DNA: TGTGCCAGCAGTTCATGGACAGGGGGCTACAATGAGCAGTTCTTC. It specifies CASSSWTGGYNEQFF.

This clonotype was counted many times. The gene calls are TRBV5-1 and TRBJ2-1; 9 bases align to TRBD1. The germline CDR1 and CDR2 sequences are SGHRS and YFSETQ. This CDR3 is built from 14 residues. Losses at the gene ends were 2 bases for V and 9 bases for J; bases not matched to a gene: 6. Here the CDR3 reads CASSFGDREIEQFF. DNA for the CDR3: TGCGCCAGCAGCTTCGGGGACAGGGAAATTGAGCAGTTCTTC.

This clonotype was seen many times. The V and J genes are TRBV6-2 or TRBV6-3 and TRBJ2-7; 12 nucleotides match TRBD2. Germline V CDR1 and CDR2: MNHEY, SVGEGT. The CDR3 sequence is 13 residues long. V lost 6 bases, J lost 6 bases, and 3 bases stayed unmatched. CDR3 sequence: CASSPGLAGEQYF. CDR3 coding DNA: TGTGCCAGCAGCCCGGGACTAGCGGGCGAGCAGTACTTC.

This clonotype was observed at least ten times. The J gene is TRBJ2-2, the V gene TRBV4-3, with TRBD1 matching over 7 bases. J lost 7 bases, V lost 1 base, and 15 bases had no gene match. The CDR3 totals 18 residues. The germline gives CDR1 LGHNA, CDR2 YSLEER. The CDR3 loop reads CASSQATLKTGTDGELFF. The CDR3 DNA sequence: TGCGCCAGCAGCCAAGCAACGTTAAAGACAGGGACGGACGGGGAGCTGTTTTTT.

There are many counts of this clonotype. The CDR3, as DNA: TGTGCCAGCAGTTTATCGGAACAGGTTTCAACTAATGAAAAACTGTTTTTT. Protein sequence: CASSLSEQVSTNEKLFF. This rearrangement joins TRBV7-2 to TRBJ1-4, with D possibly being TRBD1 (5 bases). Germline loops: CDR1 SGHTA, CDR2 FQGNSA. The CDR3 totals 17 residues. The ends were cut back, 6 bases at V and 0 bases at J, with 17 bases in the middle.

This clonotype has just one count. A read error is likely here: a far larger clone is one base away. The chain joins TRBV13 to TRBJ2-3; 8 bases fit TRBD1. V shed 5 bases and J 7 bases; nucleotides not matched to a gene: 11. The CDR3 spans 15 residues. Germline CDR1 reads PRHDT; CDR2 reads FYEKMQ (reference sequence). CDR3 loop: CASSPRTGSEYTQYF. Here the CDR3 DNA reads TGTGCCAGCAGCCCCAGGACAGGGAGCGAATATACGCAGTATTTT.

Ten or more counts support this clonotype. CDR3 DNA: TGTGCCAGCAGCCCTTCTCGGGGTTCCTACAATGAGCAGTTCTTC. Its translation is CASSPSRGSYNEQFF. This sequence joins TRBV11-1 and TRBJ2-1, with D possibly being TRBD2 (5 bases). V lost 5 bases and J lost 1, with 12 bases in between. CDR1 and CDR2 from the germline V gene are SGHAT and FQDESV (reference sequence). CDR3 length: 15 amino acids.

This clonotype occurred many times. This chain uses TRBV7-2 with TRBJ2-5, with D tentatively TRBD1 (5 bases). Trimming removed 3 bases from V and 4 bases from J, with 15 bases in between. CDR3 length: 15 amino acids. Germline CDR1 reads SGHTA; CDR2 reads FQGNSA. The CDR3 nucleotides are TGTGCCAGCAGCTTGGTCAGGGAAGTAACAGAGACCCAGTACTTC. Residues: CASSLVREVTETQYF.

This clonotype was seen ten or more times. This sequence joins TRBV30 and TRBJ2-7; 11 bases align to TRBD2. Trimming removed 1 base from V and 7 bases from J; junction bases left unmatched: 9. Per the germline V gene, CDR1 is GTSNPN and CDR2 is SVGIG (reference sequence). The CDR3 has 15 amino acids. CDR3 residues: CAWSETSGIWEEQYF. The CDR3 bases are TGTGCCTGGAGTGAGACTAGCGGGATATGGGAAGAGCAGTACTTC.

This clonotype was detected many times. This sequence joins TRBV5-5 and TRBJ1-1; the D is unclear. Trimming removed 2 bases from V and 10 bases from J, with 24 bases in between. The CDR3 is 16 residues long. Germline-derived CDR1 and CDR2 are SGHKS and YYEKEE (reference sequence). The CDR3 DNA sequence: TGTGCCAGCAGCTTTTCTCCGGCGACCCAAGGCTTAACAGCTTTCTTT. As protein: CASSFSPATQGLTAFF.

This clonotype was recorded at least ten times. This chain joins TRBV5-6 and TRBJ2-1; TRBD2 matches 7 bases. Germline V CDR1 and CDR2: SGHDT, YYEEEE. The CDR3 loop spans 12 amino acids. V shed 3 bases, J shed 9 bases, and the junction held 3 bases outside the gene matches. The CDR3 sequence is CASSYPGGEQFF. DNA of the CDR3: TGTGCCAGCAGCTACCCGGGGGGTGAGCAGTTCTTC.

The count of this clonotype is one. The chain joins TRBV4-1 to TRBJ2-2; D might be TRBD2 (6 bases). Germline loops: CDR1 MGHRA, CDR2 YSYEKL. V gave up 3 bases and J gave up 0 bases, with 17 bases separating them. CDR3 size: 18 residues. CDR3: CASSHWLASMANTGELFF. The CDR3 DNA follows: TGCGCCAGCAGCCATTGGCTAGCGTCAATGGCGAACACCGGGGAGCTGTTTTTT.

Points on this clonotype: A far larger clone lies a single base away; this is likely a read error. The gene calls are TRBV20-1 and TRBJ2-1; D unresolved. The V and J ends lost 3 bases and 10 bases respectively, with 22 bases between them. CDR1 is DFQATT, CDR2 SNEGSKA, per germline (reference sequence). This CDR3 is built from 15 residues. The CDR3 sequence: CSARIGRVDLYEQFF. The DNA of the CDR3 is TGCAGTGCTAGGATTGGTAGGGTAGACCTCTACGAGCAGTTCTTC.